This TCR beta chain was identified during a study of human T cells and chemical hapten exposure. Study overall: Small pooled library volume differences mainly caused per-sample TCR yield variation.

Unseparated into fractions, whole blood served as the source from which total RNA was extracted. In the library, unique molecular identifiers were attached to individual cDNA molecules. Via MiXCR, TCRdb re-called the 5' RACE reads, giving one row per CDR3 protein. The table includes approximately 150,000 distinct CDR3 sequences, approximately 4% detected once. Germline CDR1 is MDHEN and CDR2 is SYDVKM. Trimming removed 3 bases from V and 1 base from J, with 14 bases in between. The CDR3 sequence is 16 residues long. J is TRBJ2-3 and V is TRBV28; D uncertain. This TCR was sampled from a female donor in good health. The CDR3 loop is CASSLRIGSCTDTQYF. The CDR3 DNA reads TGTGCCAGCAGTTTGAGGATCGGCAGCTGCACAGATACGCAGTATTTT.